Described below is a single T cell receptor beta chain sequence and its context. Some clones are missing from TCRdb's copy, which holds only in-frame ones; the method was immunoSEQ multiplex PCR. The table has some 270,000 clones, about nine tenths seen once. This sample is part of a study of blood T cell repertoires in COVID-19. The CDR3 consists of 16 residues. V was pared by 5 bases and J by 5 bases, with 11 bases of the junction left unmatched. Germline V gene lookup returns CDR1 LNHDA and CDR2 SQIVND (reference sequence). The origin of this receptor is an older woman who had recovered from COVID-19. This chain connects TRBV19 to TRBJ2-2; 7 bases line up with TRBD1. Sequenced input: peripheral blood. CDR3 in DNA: TGTGCCAGTAGTCCGACCCGGACAGGATTAACCGGGGAGCTGTTTTTT. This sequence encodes CASSPTRTGLTGELFF.